A single sample gave rise to the 12 T cell receptor beta chains below, sequenced in a study of technical replicates of blood from several donors. Repertoires were generated with immunoSEQ multiplex PCR, while TCRdb's copy carries only in-frame clones and drops some. The table includes tens of thousands of clones, approximately 95% detected once. Source material: T cells isolated from PBMCs. These TCRs come from a human donor in good health.

This chain uses TRBV15 with TRBJ1-5; no clear D gene. There are 15 residues in the CDR3. Germline CDR1 is LNHNV and CDR2 is YYDKDF (reference sequence). Deletions cut 0 bases from V and 6 bases from J, with 12 bases between. As DNA, the CDR3 is TGTGCCACCAGCAGAGATCCTGTGTCTCCTCAGCCCCAGCATTTT. Its protein is CATSRDPVSPQPQHF. Full variable domain (remainder filled in from reference TRBV15 and TRBJ1-5): DAMVIQNPRYQVTQFGKPVTLSCSQTLNHNVMYWYQQKSSQAPKLLFHYYDKDFNNEADTPDNFQSRRPNTSFCFLDIRSPGLGDTAMYLCATSRDPVSPQPQHFGDGTRLSIL.

V usage is TRBV29-1 and J usage is TRBJ2-7; TRBD1 is a possible D gene (5 bases). V gave up 3 bases and J gave up 6 bases, with 12 bases separating them. The CDR3 covers 12 residues. Germline assignment: CDR1 SQVTM and CDR2 ANQGSEA. The CDR3 bases are TGCAGCGTTGACTTTCAAAGGGGCGAGCAGTACTTC. Protein: CSVDFQRGEQYF.

The chain combines TRBV30 with TRBJ2-5; no clear D gene. Per germline, CDR1 GTSNPN and CDR2 SVGIG (reference sequence). The CDR3 has 13 residues. Trimming cost V 0 bases and J 2 bases, with 7 bases left between them. CDR3 sequence reads: CAWSVALQETQYF. CDR3 in DNA: TGTGCCTGGAGTGTAGCATTACAAGAGACCCAGTACTTC. The full variable domain, completed using reference TRBV30 and TRBJ2-5, is SQTIHQWPATLVQPVGSPLSLECTVEGTSNPNLYWYRQAAGRGLQLLFYSVGIGQISSEVPQNLSASRPQDRQFILSSKKLLLSDSGFYLCAWSVALQETQYFGPGTRLLVL.

The chain employs TRBV7-2 and TRBJ2-7; D unclear. There are 15 residues in the CDR3. Germline values: CDR1 SGHTA, CDR2 FQGNSA. With 0 bases removed from V and 0 bases from J, the gap between germline ends came to 9 bases. Here the CDR3 reads CASSLAHTSSYEQYF. The CDR3 nucleotides read TGTGCCAGCAGCTTAGCGCATACCAGCTCCTACGAGCAGTACTTC.

The chain has TRBV7-6 and TRBJ2-7; D may be TRBD2 (6 bases). The germline V gene encodes CDR1 SGHVS and CDR2 FNYEAQ. The CDR3 extends over 16 amino acids. Trimming pared 5 bases from V and 4 bases from J, leaving 21 bases between. For the CDR3, the DNA is TGTGCCAGCAGCCGTCTCCGGGACTTCGAGATGTACGAGCAGTACTTC. This sequence encodes CASSRLRDFEMYEQYF.

This clone came up once. The rearrangement links TRBV28 to TRBJ1-4; 8 bases align to TRBD1. After removal of 4 bases from V and 2 bases from J, the junction contained 3 bases not matched to a gene. The CDR3 covers 15 residues. Germline assignment: CDR1 MDHEN and CDR2 SYDVKM. The CDR3 spells CASSWTGRTNEKLFF. As DNA, the CDR3 is TGTGCCAGCAGTTGGACAGGGAGGACTAATGAAAAACTGTTTTTT.

In the case of this clone: Other nucleotide sequences in the sample specify the same CDR3. The J gene is TRBJ1-1, the V gene TRBV19; D gene uncertain. The CDR3 is 13 residues long. V lost 6 bases and J lost 14, with 22 bases in between. Germline loops: CDR1 LNHDA, CDR2 SQIVND (reference sequence). The CDR3: CASRGVNENRAFF. CDR3 bases: TGTGCCAGTAGGGGCGTAAATGAGAATAGAGCCTTCTTT.

The V call is TRBV9, the J call TRBJ2-3; the match to TRBD1 covers 11 bases. Germline V gene lookup returns CDR1 SGDLS and CDR2 YYNGEE. With 3 bases clipped from V and 5 bases from J, the junction kept 5 bases outside the gene matches. The CDR3 consists of 15 residues. CDR3 bases: TGTGCCAGCAGCGCAGGACAGGGGGCAATAGATACGCAGTATTTT. Translated, it gives CASSAGQGAIDTQYF.

In this sample, this clone turned up once. This sequence joins TRBV28 and TRBJ2-1; a possible D gene is TRBD1 (7 bases). The CDR3 length is 13 residues. V was clipped by 5 bases and J by 8 bases, with 13 bases between them. Germline V gene lookup returns CDR1 MDHEN and CDR2 SYDVKM. The CDR3 loop is CASSQEGADEQFF. The DNA of the CDR3 is TGTGCCAGCAGTCAGGAGGGGGCCGATGAGCAGTTCTTC.

The genes are TRBV14 and TRBJ2-7; 8 nucleotides align to TRBD2. The J segment lost 0 bases and the V segment lost 3 bases, leaving 10 bases of the junction unmatched. The V gene's germline CDR1 is SGHDN and CDR2 FVKESK. CDR3 length: 17 amino acids. The CDR3 spells CASSQGDGGRHSYEQYF. DNA for the CDR3: TGTGCCAGCAGCCAGGGGGATGGCGGGAGGCACTCCTACGAGCAGTACTTC. The whole variable domain, filled in from reference TRBV14 and TRBJ2-7, reads EAGVTQFPSHSVIEKGQTVTLRCDPISGHDNLYWYRRVMGKEIKFLLHFVKESKQDESGMPNNRFLAERTGGTYSTLKVQPAELEDSGVYFCASSQGDGGRHSYEQYFGPGTRLTVT.

The V call is TRBV9, the J call TRBJ2-1, with D possibly being TRBD1 (5 bases). There are 15 residues in the CDR3. Per germline, CDR1 SGDLS and CDR2 YYNGEE. V lost 0 bases, J lost 2 bases, and 9 bases lay in between. In DNA form, the CDR3 reads TGTGCCAGCAGCGTAGGGACACCGGCCTACAATGAGCAGTTCTTC. Translating it yields CASSVGTPAYNEQFF.

The V call is TRBV15, the J call TRBJ1-5, with 7 bases that match TRBD1. The CDR3 sequence is 13 residues long. Germline CDR1 is LNHNV and CDR2 is YYDKDF (reference sequence). The V gene end was trimmed by 9 bases and the J gene end by 0 bases; junction bases not matched to a gene: 2. The CDR3 DNA reads as TGTGCCACAGCAGGGGGTAGCAATCAGCCCCAGCATTTT. It translates to CATAGGSNQPQHF.